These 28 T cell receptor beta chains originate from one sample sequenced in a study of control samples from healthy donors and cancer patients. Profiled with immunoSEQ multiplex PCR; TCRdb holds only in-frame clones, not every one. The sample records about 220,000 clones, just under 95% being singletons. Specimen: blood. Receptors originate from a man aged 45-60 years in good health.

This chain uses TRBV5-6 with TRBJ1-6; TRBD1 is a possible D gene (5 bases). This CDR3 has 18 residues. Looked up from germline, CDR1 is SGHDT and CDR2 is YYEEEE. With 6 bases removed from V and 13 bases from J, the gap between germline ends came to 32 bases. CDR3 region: CASTRSFGQNRLGGPLHF. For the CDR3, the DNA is TGTGCCAGCACGCGATCCTTCGGGCAGAACCGCCTCGGGGGGCCCCTCCACTTT.

CDR3 loop: CASSPRQENQPQHF. Here the CDR3 DNA reads TGTGCCAGCTCACCGCGACAGGAGAATCAGCCCCAGCATTTT. The chain joins TRBV18 to TRBJ1-5, with D perhaps matching TRBD1 (6 bases). Germline V gene sequence: CDR1 KGHSH, CDR2 LQKENI. This CDR3 is 14 amino acids long. V was clipped by 3 bases and J by 4 bases, with 10 bases between them.

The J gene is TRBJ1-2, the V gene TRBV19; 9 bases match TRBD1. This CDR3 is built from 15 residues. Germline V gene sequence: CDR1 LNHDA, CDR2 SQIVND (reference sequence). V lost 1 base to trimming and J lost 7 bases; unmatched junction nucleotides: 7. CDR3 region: CASSIGGTGFVGYTF. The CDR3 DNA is TGTGCCAGTAGTATAGGCGGGACAGGGTTCGTTGGCTACACCTTC.

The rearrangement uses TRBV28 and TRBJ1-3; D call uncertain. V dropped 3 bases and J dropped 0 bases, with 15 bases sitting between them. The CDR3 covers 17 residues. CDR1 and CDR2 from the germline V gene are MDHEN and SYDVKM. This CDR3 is CASSFGRQTNSGNTIYF. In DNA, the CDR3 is TGTGCCAGCAGTTTCGGCCGGCAGACCAACTCTGGAAACACCATATATTTT.

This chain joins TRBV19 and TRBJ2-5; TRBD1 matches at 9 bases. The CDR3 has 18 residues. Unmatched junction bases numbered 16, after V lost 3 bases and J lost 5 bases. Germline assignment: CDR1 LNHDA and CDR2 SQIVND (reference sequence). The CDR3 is CASSMFSRGQGRRETQYF. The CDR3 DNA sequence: TGTGCCAGTAGTATGTTTAGTCGGGGACAGGGTCGGCGGGAGACCCAGTACTTC.

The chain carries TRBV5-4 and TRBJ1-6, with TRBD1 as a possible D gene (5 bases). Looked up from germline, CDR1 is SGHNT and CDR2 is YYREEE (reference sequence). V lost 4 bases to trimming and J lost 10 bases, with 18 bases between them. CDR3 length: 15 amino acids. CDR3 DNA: TGTGCCAGCAGCACCTGGGGGATCGGGGGGTCACCCCTCCACTTT. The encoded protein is CASSTWGIGGSPLHF.

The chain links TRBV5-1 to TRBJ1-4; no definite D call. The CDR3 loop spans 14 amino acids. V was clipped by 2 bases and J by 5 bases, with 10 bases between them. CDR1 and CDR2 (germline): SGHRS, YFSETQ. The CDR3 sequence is CASSLTGSNEKLFF. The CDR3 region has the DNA TGCGCCAGCAGCTTAACGGGGAGCAATGAAAAACTGTTTTTT. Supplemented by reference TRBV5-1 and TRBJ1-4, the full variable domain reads KAGVTQTPRYLIKTRGQQVTLSCSPISGHRSVSWYQQTPGQGLQFLFEYFSETQRNKGNFPGRFSGRQFSNSRSEMNVSTLELGDSALYLCASSLTGSNEKLFFGSGTQLSVL.

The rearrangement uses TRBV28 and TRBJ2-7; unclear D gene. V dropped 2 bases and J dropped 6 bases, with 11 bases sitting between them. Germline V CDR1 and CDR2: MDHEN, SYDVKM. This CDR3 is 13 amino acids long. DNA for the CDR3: TGTGCCAGCAGTTTAGCCGGACCTCTCGAGCAGTACTTC. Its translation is CASSLAGPLEQYF.

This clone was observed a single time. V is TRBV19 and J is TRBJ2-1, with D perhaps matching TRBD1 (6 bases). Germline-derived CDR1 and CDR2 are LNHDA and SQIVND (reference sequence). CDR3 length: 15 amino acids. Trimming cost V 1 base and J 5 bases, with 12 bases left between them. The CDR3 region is CASSIGQGKNNEQFF. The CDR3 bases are TGTGCCAGTAGTATAGGCCAGGGGAAGAACAATGAGCAGTTCTTC.

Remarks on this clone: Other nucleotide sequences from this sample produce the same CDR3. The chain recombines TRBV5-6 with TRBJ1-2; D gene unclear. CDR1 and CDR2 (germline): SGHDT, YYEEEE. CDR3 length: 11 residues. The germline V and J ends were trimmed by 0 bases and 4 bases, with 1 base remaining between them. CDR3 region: CASSLGYGYTF. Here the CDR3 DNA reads TGTGCCAGCAGCTTGGGCTATGGCTACACCTTC.

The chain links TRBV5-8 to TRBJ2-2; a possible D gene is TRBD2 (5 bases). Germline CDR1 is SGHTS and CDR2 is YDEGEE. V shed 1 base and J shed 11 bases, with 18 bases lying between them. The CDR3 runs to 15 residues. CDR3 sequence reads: CASSLLGIGLRELFF. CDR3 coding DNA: TGTGCCAGCAGCTTGCTCGGGATAGGTCTGCGCGAGCTGTTTTTT.

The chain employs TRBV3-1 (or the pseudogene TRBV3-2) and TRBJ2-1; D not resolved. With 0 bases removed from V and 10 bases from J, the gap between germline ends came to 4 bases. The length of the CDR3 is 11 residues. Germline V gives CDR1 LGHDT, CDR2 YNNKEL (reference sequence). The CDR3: CASSQEAEQFF. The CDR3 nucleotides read TGTGCCAGCAGCCAAGAGGCGGAGCAGTTCTTC.

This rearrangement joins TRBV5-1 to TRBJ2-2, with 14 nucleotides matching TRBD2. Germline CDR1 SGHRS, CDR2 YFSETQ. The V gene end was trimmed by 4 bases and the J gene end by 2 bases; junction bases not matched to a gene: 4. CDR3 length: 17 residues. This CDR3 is CASSPGLAGGNTGELFF. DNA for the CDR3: TGCGCCAGCAGCCCCGGACTAGCGGGGGGAAACACCGGGGAGCTGTTTTTT.

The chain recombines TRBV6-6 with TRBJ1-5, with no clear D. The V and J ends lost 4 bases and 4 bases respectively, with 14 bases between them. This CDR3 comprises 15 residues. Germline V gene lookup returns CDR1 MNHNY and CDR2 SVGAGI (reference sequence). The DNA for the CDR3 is TGTGCCAGCAGTTCCACGGACGGTTCGAATCAGCCCCAGCATTTT. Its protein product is CASSSTDGSNQPQHF.

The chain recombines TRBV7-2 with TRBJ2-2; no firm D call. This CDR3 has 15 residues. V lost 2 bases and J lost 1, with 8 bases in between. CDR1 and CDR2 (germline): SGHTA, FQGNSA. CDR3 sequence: CASSLSGRNTGELFF. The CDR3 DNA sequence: TGTGCCAGCAGCTTAAGTGGACGGAACACCGGGGAGCTGTTTTTT.

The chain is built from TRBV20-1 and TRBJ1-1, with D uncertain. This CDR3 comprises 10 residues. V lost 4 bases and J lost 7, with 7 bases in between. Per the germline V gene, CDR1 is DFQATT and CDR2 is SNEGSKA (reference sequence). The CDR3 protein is CSATDIEAFF. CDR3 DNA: TGCAGTGCTACCGACATTGAAGCTTTCTTT.

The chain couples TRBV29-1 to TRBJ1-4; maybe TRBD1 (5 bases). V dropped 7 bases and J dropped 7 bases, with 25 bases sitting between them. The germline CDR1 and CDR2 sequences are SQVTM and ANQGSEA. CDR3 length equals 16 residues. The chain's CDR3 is CSATGLRVSLSEKLFF. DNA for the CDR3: TGCAGCGCCACGGGACTTAGGGTTTCCCTTAGTGAAAAACTGTTTTTT. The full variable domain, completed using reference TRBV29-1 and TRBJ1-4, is SAVISQKPSRDICQRGTSLTIQCQVDSQVTMMFWYRQQPGQSLTLIATANQGSEATYESGFVIDKFPISRPNLTFSTLTVSNMSPEDSSIYLCSATGLRVSLSEKLFFGSGTQLSVL.

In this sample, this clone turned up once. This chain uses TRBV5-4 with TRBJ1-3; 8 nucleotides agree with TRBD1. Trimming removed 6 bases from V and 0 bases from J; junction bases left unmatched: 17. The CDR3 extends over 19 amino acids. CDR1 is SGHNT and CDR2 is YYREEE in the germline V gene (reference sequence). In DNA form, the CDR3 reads TGTGCCAGCACCCTTGGAGGGGCAGGGGGCCTTTCCTCTGGAAACACCATATATTTT. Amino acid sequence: CASTLGGAGGLSSGNTIYF.

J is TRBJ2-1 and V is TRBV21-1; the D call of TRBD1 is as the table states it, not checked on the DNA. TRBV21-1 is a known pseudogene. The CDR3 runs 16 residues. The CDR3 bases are TGTGCCAGCAGCCCCTTGAGGGGGCCGTTCTACAATGAGCAGTTCTTC. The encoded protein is CASSPLRGPFYNEQFF.

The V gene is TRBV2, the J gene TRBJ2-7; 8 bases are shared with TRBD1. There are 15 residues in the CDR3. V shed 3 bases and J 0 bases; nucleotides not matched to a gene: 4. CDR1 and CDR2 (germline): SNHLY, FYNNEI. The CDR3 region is CASSESQGASYEQYV. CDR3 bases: TGTGCCAGCAGTGAGTCCCAGGGGGCCTCCTACGAGCAGTACGTC.

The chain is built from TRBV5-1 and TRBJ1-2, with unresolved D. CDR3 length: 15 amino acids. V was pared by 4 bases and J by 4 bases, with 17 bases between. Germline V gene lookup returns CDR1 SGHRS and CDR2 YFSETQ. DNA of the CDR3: TGCGCCAGCAGCGGGAGGGCAGAACCGGCCTATGGCTACACCTTC. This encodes CASSGRAEPAYGYTF.

CDR3 residues: CASSLASGGGEFF. The CDR3 DNA is TGTGCCAGCAGCTTGGCGAGTGGAGGTGGTGAGTTCTTC. The rearrangement links TRBV7-9 to TRBJ2-1, with D possibly TRBD2 on 5 matching bases. The CDR3 consists of 13 residues. V was trimmed by 3 bases and J by 14 bases, leaving 17 bases between them. In germline, CDR1 is SEHNR, CDR2 FQNEAQ (reference sequence).

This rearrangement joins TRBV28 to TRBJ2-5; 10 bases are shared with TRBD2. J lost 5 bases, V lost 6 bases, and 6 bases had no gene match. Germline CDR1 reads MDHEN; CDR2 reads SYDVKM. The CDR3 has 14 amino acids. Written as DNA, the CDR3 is TGTGCCAGCAGCCCAGCGGGGGGGCATGAGACCCAGTACTTC. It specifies CASSPAGGHETQYF. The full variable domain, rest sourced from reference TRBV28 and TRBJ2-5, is DVKVTQSSRYLVKRTGEKVFLECVQDMDHENMFWYRQDPGLGLRLIYFSYDVKMKEKGDIPEGYSVSREKKERFSLILESASTNQTSMYLCASSPAGGHETQYFGPGTRLLVL.

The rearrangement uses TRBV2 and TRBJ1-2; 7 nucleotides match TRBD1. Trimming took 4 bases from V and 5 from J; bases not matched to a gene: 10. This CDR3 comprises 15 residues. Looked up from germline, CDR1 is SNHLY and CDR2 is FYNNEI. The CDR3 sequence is CASSASGQTLYGYTF. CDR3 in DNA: TGTGCCAGCAGTGCGTCGGGACAGACCTTATATGGCTACACCTTC.

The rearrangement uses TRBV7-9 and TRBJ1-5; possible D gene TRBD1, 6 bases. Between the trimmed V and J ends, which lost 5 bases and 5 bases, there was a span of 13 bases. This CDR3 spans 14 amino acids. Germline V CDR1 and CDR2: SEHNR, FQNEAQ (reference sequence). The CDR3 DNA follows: TGTGCCAGCAGCCGGGGGGGGGCGTATCAGCCCCAGCATTTT. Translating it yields CASSRGGAYQPQHF.

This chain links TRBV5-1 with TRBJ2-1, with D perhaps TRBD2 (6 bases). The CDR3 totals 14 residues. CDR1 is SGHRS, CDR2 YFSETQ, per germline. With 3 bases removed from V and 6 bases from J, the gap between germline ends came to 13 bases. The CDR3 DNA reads TGCGCCAGCAGCTATATGCGGGGATTCAATGAGCAGTTCTTC. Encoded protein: CASSYMRGFNEQFF.

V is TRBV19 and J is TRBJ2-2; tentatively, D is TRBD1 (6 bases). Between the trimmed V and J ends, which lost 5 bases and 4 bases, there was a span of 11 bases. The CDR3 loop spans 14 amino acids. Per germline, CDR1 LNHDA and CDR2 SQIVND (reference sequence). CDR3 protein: CASSPRTVTGELFF. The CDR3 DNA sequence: TGTGCCAGTAGTCCCCGGACAGTCACCGGGGAGCTGTTTTTT.

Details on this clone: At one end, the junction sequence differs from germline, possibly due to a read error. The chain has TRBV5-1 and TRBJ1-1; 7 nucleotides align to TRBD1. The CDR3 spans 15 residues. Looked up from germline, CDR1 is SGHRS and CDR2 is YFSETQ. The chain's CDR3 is CASSLDRTGNTEAFF. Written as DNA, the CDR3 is TGCGCCAGCAGTTTGGACCGGACAGGGAACACTGAAGCTTTCTTT.